These T cell receptor beta chains were read from a single sample in a study of T cell changes during pregnancy in multiple sclerosis. This table comes from immunoSEQ multiplex PCR, and its TCRdb copy is limited to in-frame clones, with some not included. This sample has about 75,000 clones, with around 90% found just once. The specimen was CD4+ T cells from peripheral blood mononuclear cells, collected before pregnancy. The receptors stem from a female donor with multiple sclerosis, enrolled in a pregnancy study. CDR3s include the opening cysteine and the closing phenylalanine or tryptophan. The D gene is left open where the match is weak. Clone sizes are given selectively: once, few, many, or a class where the clone is expanded.

D | J | size | V | DNA | CDR3
TRBD2 | TRBJ2-3 | - | TRBV5-1 | TGCGCCAGCAGCTTGGAGCCTAGCGGATTGGTAGATACGCAGTATTTT | CASSLEPSGLVDTQYF
- | TRBJ2-7 | - | TRBV6-5 | TGTGCCAGCAGTTACTCGGGCCCGTTGAGCTCCTACGAGCAGTACTTC | CASSYSGPLSSYEQYF
TRBD1 | TRBJ2-3 | - | TRBV27 | TGTGCCAGCAGTACCCGGACAGGGACGGATACGCAGTATTTT | CASSTRTGTDTQYF
- | TRBJ1-6 | - | TRBV11-3 | TGTGCCAGCAGCCTTGAGGAGAATTCACCCCTCCACTTT | CASSLEENSPLHF
TRBD2 | TRBJ2-1 | - | TRBV9 | TGTGCCAGCAGCTCAGGAGCGGGGGGCTACAATGAGCAGTTCTTC | CASSSGAGGYNEQFF
- | TRBJ1-4 | - | TRBV6-6 | TGTGCCAGCAGGGGGGCTGGGTATGAAAAACTGTTTTTT | CASRGAGYEKLFF
- | TRBJ1-2 | - | TRBV19 | TGTGCCAGTACCGCCGGGATGATAGGAGCTAACTATGGCTACACCTTC | CASTAGMIGANYGYTF
- | TRBJ2-3 | - | TRBV30 | TGTGCCTGGAAGGTTGGGGGGGCTACAGATACGCAGTATTTT | CAWKVGGATDTQYF
- | TRBJ1-1 | - | TRBV27 | TGTGCCAGCAGTTTTACAGGGCCGAACACTGAAGCTTTCTTT | CASSFTGPNTEAFF
- | TRBJ1-4 | once | TRBV18 | TGTGCCAGCTCCCCCTTGGGAAGGGGGGAAAAACTGTTTTTT | CASSPLGRGEKLFF
TRBD1 | TRBJ1-5 | - | TRBV28 | TGTGCCAGCAGTGGTGCGCGGGGACAGGGTTTT | CASSGARGQGF
- | TRBJ2-1 | - | TRBV7-8 | TGTGCCAGCAGCCCTGAAAGTGGTCGGTACAATGAGCAGTTCTTC | CASSPESGRYNEQFF
TRBD1 | TRBJ2-3 | - | TRBV30 | TGTGCCTGGAGTCGGACAGGGAAGGGCACAGATACGCAGTATTTT | CAWSRTGKGTDTQYF
- | TRBJ2-5 | - | TRBV30 | TGTGCCTGGACAGGGAACCAAGAGACCCAGTACTTC | CAWTGNQETQYF
- | TRBJ1-4 | - | TRBV9 | TGTGCCAGCAGCGTAGATATCAGAGGCTCTAATGAAAAACTGTTTTTT | CASSVDIRGSNEKLFF
TRBD2 | TRBJ2-1 | - | TRBV7-9 | TGTGCCAGCAGCATGGGACTAGCGGGAGCTAAGGAGTTCTTC | CASSMGLAGAKEFF
TRBD1 | TRBJ1-1 | - | TRBV9 | TGTGCCAGCAGCCTAGGACAGGGAAAGAACACTGAAGCTTTCTTT | CASSLGQGKNTEAFF
- | TRBJ2-5 | - | TRBV4-1 | TGCGCCAGCAGCCAAGATTCGGGTACGGAGACCCAGTACTTC | CASSQDSGTETQYF
TRBD2 | TRBJ2-7 | - | TRBV6-1 | TGTGCCAGCAGCGTGGGACTAGCGAGCTCCTACGAGCAGTACTTC | CASSVGLASSYEQYF
- | TRBJ2-1 | - | TRBV11-3 | TGTGCCAGCAGCTTGTCACAGGTTTACAGTGAGCAGTTCTTC | CASSLSQVYSEQFF
TRBD2 | TRBJ2-1 | - | TRBV5-1 | TGCGCCAGCAGCACTACTAGCGGGTTCAACAATGAGCAGTTCTTC | CASSTTSGFNNEQFF
TRBD2 | TRBJ2-1 | - | TRBV7-2 | TGTGCCAGCAGCTTAGGGACTAGCGGGGGATCCCATGAGCAGTTCTTC | CASSLGTSGGSHEQFF
- | TRBJ2-2 | - | TRBV6-1 | TGTGCCAGCAGTGAAACTCGGTCTTCCGGGGAGCTGTTTTTT | CASSETRSSGELFF
TRBD1 | TRBJ2-7 | few | TRBV6-5 | TGTGCCAGCAGTTCCTTGACAGGGACCAAAACCTACGAGCAGTACTTC | CASSSLTGTKTYEQYF
- | TRBJ1-6 | - | TRBV14 | TGTGCCAGCAGCCAAGGGACTGCCCTCCACTTT | CASSQGTALHF
- | TRBJ2-7 | - | TRBV9 | TGTGCCAGCAGCCCTGGAGCAGTGCAGTACTTC | CASSPGAVQYF
- | TRBJ2-1 | - | TRBV13 | TGTGCCAGCAGCAAAGGACAGAGCTCCTACAATGAGCAGTTCTTC | CASSKGQSSYNEQFF
TRBD2 | TRBJ2-5 | - | TRBV6-6 | TGTGCCAGCAGTTACCGACGGGGGGGTATCCAAGAGACCCAGTACTTC | CASSYRRGGIQETQYF
- | TRBJ2-7 | - | TRBV7-2 | TGTGCCAGCAGTCTACAGGGTGCCTACGAGCAGTACTTC | CASSLQGAYEQYF
- | TRBJ2-1 | - | TRBV7-8 | TGTGCCAGCAGCTTAAAGTGGGCGCTACTCTACAATGAGCAGTTCTTC | CASSLKWALLYNEQFF
- | TRBJ1-4 | - | TRBV4-1 | TGCGCCAGCAGCCGATTCAGTAATGAAAAACTGTTTTTT | CASSRFSNEKLFF
TRBD1 | TRBJ2-7 | - | TRBV6-1 | TGTGCCAGCAGTGGAGGTCCGGTACAGGGGTTTTTCGAGCAGTACTTC | CASSGGPVQGFFEQYF
- | TRBJ2-1 | - | TRBV2 | TGTGCCAGCAGTGATCCATACAATGAGCAGTTCTTC | CASSDPYNEQFF
- | TRBJ1-4 | - | TRBV5-5 | TGTGCCAGCAGCCCGGGCGGACGTAAAGGGAGTAGGCTGTTTTTT | CASSPGGRKGSRLFF
TRBD1 | TRBJ2-6 | - | TRBV28 | TGTGCCAGCAGTCCCCGGACAGGGAGCTTCTCTGGGGCCAACGTCCTGACTTTC | CASSPRTGSFSGANVLTF
TRBD2 | TRBJ2-2 | - | TRBV27 | TGTGCCAGCAGTTGGACTAGCGGGGGTACCGGGGAGCTGTTTTTT | CASSWTSGGTGELFF
TRBD1 | TRBJ2-2 | - | TRBV9 | TGTGCCAGCAGCGTGGGACAGCTAGGGACCGGGGAGCTGTTTTTT | CASSVGQLGTGELFF
TRBD2 | TRBJ2-1 | - | TRBV5-1 | TGCGCCAGCAGCAGACCACTAGCGGGGGGCCCCGACGAGCAGTTCTTC | CASSRPLAGGPDEQFF
- | TRBJ1-2 | - | TRBV27 | TGTGCCAGCAGTACGACCTTTAGTGTTGGGGAGGCCCTTACCTATGGCTACACCTTC | CASSTTFSVGEALTYGYTF
TRBD1 | TRBJ2-7 | - | TRBV5-6 | TGTGCCAGCAGCAACGCAGGGGGCGGCGAGCAGTACTTC | CASSNAGGGEQYF
TRBD2 | TRBJ2-1 | - | TRBV7-2 | TGTGCCAGCAGCTTAGCCCGGGGGGGCCATTACAATGAGCAGTTCTTC | CASSLARGGHYNEQFF
TRBD1 | TRBJ1-5 | - | TRBV28 | TGTGCCAGCAGTTCGCCACAGGGGGGATTCAATCAGCCCCAGCATTTT | CASSSPQGGFNQPQHF
TRBD2 | TRBJ2-5 | - | TRBV28 | TGTGCCAGCAGTACTAGCGTGAGCTTTGAGACCCAGTACTTC | CASSTSVSFETQYF
TRBD1 | TRBJ1-2 | once | TRBV2 | TGTGCCAGCAGTTCAGGGGGCGCGCAGAGGGGCTACACCTTC | CASSSGGAQRGYTF
- | TRBJ1-4 | - | TRBV10-3 | TGTGCCATCAGTGAGTCACTAGTCGGTGAAAAACTGTTTTTT | CAISESLVGEKLFF
TRBD2 | TRBJ2-2 | - | TRBV2 | TGTGCCAGCGGGGGGGAAGGAGGAACCGGGGAGCTGTTTTTT | CASGGEGGTGELFF
- | TRBJ1-5 | - | TRBV2 | TGTGCCAGCAGTGCCAGCGGGACATTCAATCAGCCCCAGCATTTT | CASSASGTFNQPQHF
- | TRBJ1-1 | - | TRBV28 | TGTGCCAGCAGGACGGGACTGGAGAGGAACGCTTTCTTT | CASRTGLERNAFF
- | TRBJ2-1 | - | TRBV4-1 | TGCGCCAGCAGCCGAGTAGCCTACAATGAGCAGTTCTTC | CASSRVAYNEQFF
- | TRBJ2-1 | - | TRBV28 | TGTGCCAGCTCCAGCGGAGGGTTCCCCTACAATGAGCAGTTCTTC | CASSSGGFPYNEQFF
- | TRBJ2-7 | - | TRBV6-5 | TGTGCCAGCAGTTACCGTAGCGGAGCCTACGAGCAGTACTTC | CASSYRSGAYEQYF
TRBD1 | TRBJ1-2 | - | TRBV2 | TGTGCCAGCAGTGTGGGGACAGGACCTAACTATGGCTACACCTTC | CASSVGTGPNYGYTF
- | TRBJ1-4 | - | TRBV4-1 | TGCGCCAGCAGCCAAGGCCTAGCAGGGACTGATGAAAAACTGTTTTTT | CASSQGLAGTDEKLFF